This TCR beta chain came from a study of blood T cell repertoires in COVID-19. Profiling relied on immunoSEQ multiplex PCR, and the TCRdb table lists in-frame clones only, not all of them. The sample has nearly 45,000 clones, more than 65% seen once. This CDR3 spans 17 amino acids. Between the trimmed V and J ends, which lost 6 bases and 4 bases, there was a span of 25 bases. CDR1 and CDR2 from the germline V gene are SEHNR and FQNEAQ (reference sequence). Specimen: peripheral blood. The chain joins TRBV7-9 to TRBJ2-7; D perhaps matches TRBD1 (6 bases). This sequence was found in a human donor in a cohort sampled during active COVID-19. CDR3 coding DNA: TGTGCCAGCAGTTTTCGCTCTGGGGGACAATTCAATTACGAGCAGTACTTC. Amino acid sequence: CASSFRSGGQFNYEQYF.